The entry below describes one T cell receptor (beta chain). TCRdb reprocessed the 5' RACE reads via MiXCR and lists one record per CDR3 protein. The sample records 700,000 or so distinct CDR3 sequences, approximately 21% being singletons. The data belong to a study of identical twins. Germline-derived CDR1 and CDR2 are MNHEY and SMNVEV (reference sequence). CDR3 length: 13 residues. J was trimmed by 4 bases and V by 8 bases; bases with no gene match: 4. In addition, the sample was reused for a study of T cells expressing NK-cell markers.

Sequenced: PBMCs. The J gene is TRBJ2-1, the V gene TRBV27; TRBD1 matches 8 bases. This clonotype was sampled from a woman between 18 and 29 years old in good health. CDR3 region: CASRDRQYNEQFF. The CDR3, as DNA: TGTGCCAGCCGGGACAGGCAGTACAATGAGCAGTTCTTC.